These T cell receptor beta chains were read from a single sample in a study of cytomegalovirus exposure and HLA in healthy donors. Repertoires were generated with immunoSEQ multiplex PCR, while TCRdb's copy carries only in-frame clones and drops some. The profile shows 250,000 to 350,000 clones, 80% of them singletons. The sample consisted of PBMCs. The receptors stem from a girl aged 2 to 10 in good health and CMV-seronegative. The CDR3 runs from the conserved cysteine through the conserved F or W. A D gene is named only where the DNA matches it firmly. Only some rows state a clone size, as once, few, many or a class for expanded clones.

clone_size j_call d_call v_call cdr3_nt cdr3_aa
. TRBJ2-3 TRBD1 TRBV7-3 TGTGCCAGCAGCTTAACGGGGACAGGCTATTCGGGGGCAGATACGCAGTATTTT CASSLTGTGYSGADTQYF
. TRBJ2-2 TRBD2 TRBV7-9 TGTGCCAGCAGCACGACCGGGACTAGACGCACCGGGGAGCTGTTTTTT CASSTTGTRRTGELFF
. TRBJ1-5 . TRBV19 TGTGCCAGTAGTCCCCATCCCAATCAGCCCCAGCATTTT CASSPHPNQPQHF
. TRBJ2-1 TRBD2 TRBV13 TGTGCCAGCAGCAAGGCTAGCGGGAATGAGCAGTTCTTC CASSKASGNEQFF
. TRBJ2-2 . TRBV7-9 TGTGCCAGCAGCTTACCAGGGGCCGGGGAGCTGTTTTTT CASSLPGAGELFF
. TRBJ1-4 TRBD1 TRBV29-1 TGCAGCGTACTCGACAGGGGGCGGATCGGCGGGAATGAAAAACTGTTTTTT CSVLDRGRIGGNEKLFF
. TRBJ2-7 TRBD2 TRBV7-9 TGTGCCAGCAGCTTAGGCGGGAGGAGCAACGAGCAGTACTTC CASSLGGRSNEQYF
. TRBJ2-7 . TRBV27 TGTGCCAGCAGTTTGTCCCCTGGGGCCTCCTACGAGCAGTACTTC CASSLSPGASYEQYF
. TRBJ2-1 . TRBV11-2 TGTGCCAGCAGCTCCAACAGATACCCCACCTACAATGAGCAGTTCTTC CASSSNRYPTYNEQFF
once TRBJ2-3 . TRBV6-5 TGTGCCACCAACCGGGGGGCCGCCCCCCGGGATACGCAGTATTTT CATNRGAAPRDTQYF
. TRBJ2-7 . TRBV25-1 TGTGCCAGCAGTGAATCGTTGCGGGGCCATACCTACGAGCAGTACTTC CASSESLRGHTYEQYF
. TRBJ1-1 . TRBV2 TGTGCCAGCATAGCACAGGGCGGCACTGAAGCTTTCTTT CASIAQGGTEAFF
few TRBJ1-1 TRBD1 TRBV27 TGTGCCAGCAGTATACAGGGGAGGAACACTGAAGCTTTCTTT CASSIQGRNTEAFF
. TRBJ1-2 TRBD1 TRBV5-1 TGCGCCAGCAGCCCGGGACCGACAGGGCAAGGGTCCACCTTC CASSPGPTGQGSTF
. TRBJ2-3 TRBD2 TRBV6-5 TGTGCCAGCAGCGTAGCGGGGACAACAGATACGCAGTATTTT CASSVAGTTDTQYF
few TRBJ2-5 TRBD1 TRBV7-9 TGTTCCAGCAGCTTAGCGCGAGGGACAGGTGAAGAGACCCAGTACTTC CSSSLARGTGEETQYF
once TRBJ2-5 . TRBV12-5 TGTGCTAGTGGTTTGGTACTAAGGAAACAAGAGACCCAGTACTTC CASGLVLRKQETQYF